The 7 T cell receptor beta chains listed next were all sequenced from one sample in a study of regulatory T cells in long-lasting Graves disease. Time point here: persistent/refractory GD, antithyroid drugs over 5 years with positive TRAb. There was RNA extracted from PBMCs, and the TCR library was made from it. Building of the TCR beta libraries involved iRepertoire HTBI primers and Arm-PCR of CDR3 regions. One entry per CDR3 protein results from TCRdb running MiXCR on the multiplex PCR reads. The sample lists roughly 400,000 distinct CDR3 sequences; 21% were seen once. This specimen was peripheral blood mononuclear cells (PBMCs), taken when the disease was refractory, from a patient treated with antithyroid drugs. The receptor set was obtained from a female donor with Graves disease.

The chain combines TRBV28 with TRBJ1-3, with TRBD1 as a possible D gene (6 bases). The V gene lost 1 base and the J gene lost 2 bases, with 6 bases spanning the gap. Per germline, CDR1 MDHEN and CDR2 SYDVKM. This CDR3 has 14 amino acids. The CDR3 DNA sequence: TGTGCCAGCAGTTTATCAGGGGCTGGAAACACCATATATTTT. Translating it yields CASSLSGAGNTIYF.

This clonotype was seen ten or more times. The CDR3 reads CASRGGNTEAFF. CDR3 bases: TGTGCCAGCAGAGGAGGGAACACTGAAGCTTTCTTT. The V gene is TRBV12-3 or TRBV12-4, the J gene TRBJ1-1, with unresolved D. The CDR3 runs to 12 residues. V gave up 6 bases and J gave up 1 base, with 6 bases separating them.

The V call is TRBV30, the J call TRBJ2-7, with TRBD2 identical over 7 bases. The germline gives CDR1 GTSNPN, CDR2 SVGIG (reference sequence). The CDR3 sequence is 15 residues long. The junction had 8 bases not matched to a gene; V was cut back by 0 bases and J by 3 bases. As DNA, the CDR3 is TGTGCCTGGAGTGTTGGTTGGACTAGTGACTACGAGCAGTACTTC. It codes for CAWSVGWTSDYEQYF. The full variable domain, its missing parts supplied by reference TRBV30 and TRBJ2-7, is SQTIHQWPATLVQPVGSPLSLECTVEGTSNPNLYWYRQAAGRGLQLLFYSVGIGQISSEVPQNLSASRPQDRQFILSSKKLLLSDSGFYLCAWSVGWTSDYEQYFGPGTRLTVT.

The gene calls are TRBV5-1 and TRBJ2-1, with TRBD2 matching over 11 bases. The V gene's germline CDR1 is SGHRS and CDR2 YFSETQ. This CDR3 has 16 amino acids. V trimming: 3 bases; J trimming: 6 bases; junction bases outside the gene matches: 8. This CDR3 reads CASSWGGLAGGNEQFF. The CDR3 DNA follows: TGCGCCAGCAGCTGGGGGGGGCTAGCGGGAGGCAATGAGCAGTTCTTC.

This clonotype appeared many times. V and J are TRBV12-3 or TRBV12-4 and TRBJ2-7; D might be TRBD1 (6 bases). This CDR3 has 15 amino acids. V lost 8 bases and J lost 0, with 17 bases in between. The CDR3 bases are TGTGCCAGCCGCCGCGGACAGAGCCTCTCCTACGAGCAGTACTTC. Amino acids: CASRRGQSLSYEQYF.

This clonotype was counted many times. This chain connects TRBV7-2 to TRBJ2-4; TRBD2 matches 9 bases. Germline CDR1 and CDR2: SGHTA and FQGNSA. The CDR3 has 16 amino acids. V trimming: 5 bases; J trimming: 3 bases; junction bases outside the gene matches: 8. The CDR3 DNA reads TGTGCCAGCAGCGCAAGGACTAGCGCAAACAAAAACATTCAGTACTTC. It specifies CASSARTSANKNIQYF.

This clonotype was seen many times. This chain connects TRBV5-1 to TRBJ2-5; TRBD1 might be the D (5 bases). CDR3 length: 14 amino acids. The V end was cut by 1 base, the J end by 3 bases, with 10 bases between. Germline V gene data show CDR1 as SGHRS and CDR2 as YFSETQ. CDR3 bases: TGCGCCAGCAGCTTGACAGGTGATGAAGAGACCCAGTACTTC. It codes for CASSLTGDEETQYF.